Below, one T cell receptor beta chain is given with its context. No antigen is known for it. This specimen comes from a study of cytomegalovirus exposure and HLA in healthy donors. Study findings and constraints: A later analysis linked about 17,000 TCR beta sequences to HLA alleles at 0.05 false discovery rate.

In the PCR, 60 Vbeta and 13 Jbeta primers were used. Libraries were prepared by immunoSEQ multiplex PCR; TCRdb keeps only in-frame clonotypes and omits some of them. Of over 110,000 clones in the sample, over 75% were seen once. Trimming cost V 2 bases and J 7 bases, with 17 bases left between them. The CDR3 is made up of 14 amino acids. Germline V lookup: CDR1 SQVTM, CDR2 ANQGSEA. The chain employs TRBV29-1 and TRBJ2-5, with TRBD2 as a possible D gene (5 bases). Material: PBMCs. The sequence was obtained from a male donor in good health and CMV-seronegative. CDR3 nucleotides: TGCAGCGTTGAACTCACGGATTCCCGGGGGACCCAGTACTTC. Its protein product is CSVELTDSRGTQYF. The full variable domain, its missing parts supplied by reference TRBV29-1 and TRBJ2-5, is SAVISQKPSRDICQRGTSLTIQCQVDSQVTMMFWYRQQPGQSLTLIATANQGSEATYESGFVIDKFPISRPNLTFSTLTVSNMSPEDSSIYLCSVELTDSRGTQYFGPGTRLLVL.